This T cell receptor (beta chain) was captured in a study of CD8+ T cells in alopecia areata. Study-wide background: The protocol delivered tofacitinib for 6 to 18 months, then withdrew it for 6 months.

Peripheral blood, together with lesional scalp punch biopsies, was collected from alopecia areata patients. RNA was isolated and reverse transcribed to cDNA, the sequencing template. Only in-frame clones appear in the TCRdb table, and some are missing; sequencing was by immunoSEQ multiplex PCR. The table has about 180,000 clones, roughly 60% seen once; the top ten hold 1.5% to 2%. This clone was seen only once. The antigen is undetermined. Study-level results: Clonality in lesional scalp, especially alopecia totalis/universalis, exceeded that of normal scalp.

The CDR3 loop spans 15 amino acids. Deletions cut 8 bases from V and 6 bases from J, with 26 bases between. CDR1 is SQVTM and CDR2 is ANQGSEA in the germline V gene. Sequencing used CD4+ T cells sorted from blood, obtained at week 0. The TCR originated in a human donor with alopecia areata. The chain combines TRBV29-1 with TRBJ2-7, with D tentatively TRBD1 or TRBD2 (5 bases each). CDR3 loop: CSPITGPPFYGEQYF. In DNA form, the CDR3 reads TGCAGCCCTATAACGGGACCGCCGTTTTACGGCGAGCAGTACTTC.